These T cell receptor beta chains were read from a single sample in a study of tumor and adjacent non-tumor tissue in lung cancer. One entry per CDR3 protein results from TCRdb running MiXCR on the multiplex PCR reads. This sample yields 81,000 or so distinct CDR3 sequences, of which around 75% are seen a single time; about an eighth belongs to the top ten. Sample: lung tumor tissue. All receptors derive from a woman in her fifties or sixties with non-small cell lung cancer. Each CDR3 is given with its conserved first and last residue. A D gene is named only where the DNA matches it firmly. Not every row has a clone size; where given, it reads once, few, many or a size class.

size,J,D,V,CDR3,DNA
many,TRBJ1-1,-,TRBV4-3,CASSQDLPVMNTEAFF,TGCGCCAGCAGCCAAGATCTTCCAGTCATGAACACTGAAGCTTTCTTT
-,TRBJ2-1,-,TRBV6-6,CASSYFAGMAATFYKEQLF,TGTGCCAGTAGTTACTTTGCCGGAATGGCGGCTACCTTCTACAAAGAGCAGTTGTTC
-,TRBJ2-7,-,TRBV4-1,CASSQDRGTIVGEQYF,TGCGCCAGCAGCCAGGACCGCGGGACCATTGTGGGCGAGCAGTACTTC
-,TRBJ1-5,-,TRBV29-1,CFAWEGNQPQDF,TGCTTTGCATGGGAGGGCAATCAGCCCCAGGATTTT
many,TRBJ2-7,TRBD2,TRBV20-1,CSSGLAGGEQYF,TGCAGTTCGGGACTAGCGGGAGGCGAGCAGTACTTC
-,TRBJ2-1,-,TRBV12-3/TRBV12-4,CASSFNSYNEQIF,TGTGCCAGCAGTTTTAACTCCTACAATGAGCAGATCTTC
-,TRBJ1-4,TRBD1,TRBV6-2/TRBV6-3,CASSPGTGHNEKLFF,TGTGCCAGCAGCCCCGGGACAGGACATAATGAGAAACTGTTTTTT
-,TRBJ2-7,-,TRBV6-2/TRBV6-3,CASTPDNAHEQYF,TGTGCCAGCACTCCTGACAATGCCCACGAGCAGTACTTC
-,TRBJ2-5,TRBD1,TRBV6-2/TRBV6-3,CASNYSFWDRDQDTQYF,TGTGCCAGCAATTACTCCTTCTGGGACAGGGACCAAGATACCCAGTACTTC
-,TRBJ2-6,-,TRBV6-6,CASSHPRDGWSSGANVLTF,TGTGCCAGCAGTCACCCGAGGGACGGATGGAGCTCTGGGGCCAATGTCCTGACTTTC
-,TRBJ2-7,-,TRBV10-3,CASTSSPYERYF,TGTGCCAGTACTAGCTCCCCGTACGAGCGGTACTTC
-,TRBJ1-5,-,TRBV10-3,CAIGDRGQSTDTQHF,TGTGCCATCGGTGATAGAGGACAGAGCACAGATACGCAGCATTTT
-,TRBJ1-1,-,TRBV6-1,CVSSERPNTEASF,TGTGTCAGCAGTGAGCGGCCGAACACTGAAGCTTCCTTT
once,TRBJ2-7,-,TRBV18,CASLPGPFREQYF,TGTGCCAGCTTACCAGGGCCCTTCCGCGAGCAGTACTTC
-,TRBJ2-7,-,TRBV6-6,CASSERARKYEQYF,TGTGCTAGCAGCGAAAGGGCCAGAAAGTACGAGCAGTACTTC
-,TRBJ2-7,TRBD2,TRBV20-1,CSAHASGPHEQYF,TGCAGTGCTCATGCTAGCGGCCCCCACGAGCAGTACTTC
-,TRBJ2-1,-,TRBV6-1,CTSKAEYNEQFF,TGTACCAGCAAAGCAGAGTACAATGAGCAGTTCTTC
-,TRBJ2-1,TRBD1,TRBV5-5,CASISLRTGDPNEQFF,TGTGCCAGCATCTCCCTACGGACAGGGGATCCCAATGAGCAGTTCTTC
once,TRBJ2-2,-,TRBV6-2/TRBV6-3,CVSSYSIAGGKNTGKLFF,TGTGTCAGCAGTTACTCGATAGCTGGCGGGAAGAACACCGGGAAGCTGTTTTTT
medium-sized,TRBJ2-2,-,TRBV29-1,CSAGRSTGELFF,TGCAGCGCTGGGAGGAGCACCGGGGAGCTGTTTTTT
-,TRBJ1-1,-,TRBV12-3/TRBV12-4,CASCPGIQGPKTGAFF,TGTGCCAGCTGTCCGGGGATACAGGGTCCGAAAACTGGAGCTTTCTTT
-,TRBJ2-3,TRBD1,TRBV29-1,CSVEDFVARGLNTDTQYF,TGCAGCGTTGAAGATTTTGTCGCCAGGGGGTTAAACACAGATACGCAGTATTTT
-,TRBJ1-2,-,TRBV29-1,CDVSPVGAIDGYTF,TGCGACGTTAGCCCCGTGGGGGCCATCGATGGCTACACCTTC
-,TRBJ2-4,TRBD2,TRBV4-1,CASSPGGGSGCKNIQYF,TGCGCCAGTAGCCCCGGCGGGGGGAGTGGCTGCAAAAACATTCAGTACTTC
-,TRBJ1-5,-,TRBV7-2,CASGLDVNQPQHF,TGTGCCAGCGGCTTAGACGTAAATCAGCCCCAACATTTT
-,TRBJ2-7,TRBD1,TRBV10-2,CASGMTGPKTYEHYF,TGCGCCAGCGGGATGACAGGGCCTAAGACCTACGAGCATTACTTC
-,TRBJ1-6,TRBD1,TRBV6-2/TRBV6-3,CLSGTGTGFSPLHF,TGTCTCAGCGGAACCGGGACAGGGTTTTCACCCCTCCACTTT
-,TRBJ1-2,-,TRBV6-2/TRBV6-3,CVSSSQGMDGYTF,TGTGTCAGCAGTTCTCAGGGTATGGATGGTTACACCTTC
-,TRBJ2-7,-,TRBV20-1,CSARPIERPPHEQYF,TGTAGTGCTAGACCAATCGAGCGACCCCCCCACGAGCAGTACTTC
few,TRBJ2-7,TRBD1,TRBV28,CVISLGTGTYEQYF,TGTGTCATCTCCCTCGGGACAGGTACCTACGAGCAGTACTTC
few,TRBJ2-1,-,TRBV11-2,CASNSGRINERFF,TGTGCCAGCAACTCCGGACGAATCAATGAGCGGTTCTTC
-,TRBJ2-3,TRBD2,TRBV12-3/TRBV12-4,CASTNGDYTDTQYF,TGTGCCAGCACGAACGGGGACTACACAGATACGCAGTATTTT
many,TRBJ2-7,TRBD2,TRBV20-1,CSARDRLAGVGEQYF,TGCAGTGCTAGAGACCGACTAGCGGGGGTAGGGGAGCAGTACTTC
-,TRBJ1-2,-,TRBV12-3/TRBV12-4,CVSRASGTPLGDYTF,TGTGTCAGCAGAGCATCCGGGACACCCTTGGGAGACTACACATTC
-,TRBJ2-1,-,TRBV6-6,CASSYVAGTAYNEQFF,TGTGCCAGCAGTTACGTGGCGGGGACCGCCTACAATGAACAGTTCTTC
medium-sized,TRBJ2-1,-,TRBV11-2,CASSLSTAEQFF,TGTGCCAGCAGCTTAAGTACCGCTGAGCAGTTCTTC
-,TRBJ2-3,-,TRBV6-5,CASSYRGPGLTGRLVTQYF,TGTGCCAGCAGTTACAGGGGGCCCGGACTAACGGGAAGACTAGTTACGCAGTATTTT
-,TRBJ2-1,-,TRBV12-3/TRBV12-4,CASSRPAENEQSF,TGTGCCAGCAGCCGACCAGCAGAGAATGAGCAGTCCTTC
many,TRBJ2-3,TRBD1,TRBV4-1,CASSQDGTGWADTQYF,TGCGCCAGCAGCCAAGACGGGACAGGCTGGGCAGATACGCAGTATTTT
once,TRBJ2-7,TRBD2,TRBV11-2,CTSSKSYGALTSGSLGEQYF,TGTACCAGCAGCAAGAGTTATGGGGCCCTGACTAGCGGGAGTCTTGGGGAGCAGTACTTT
-,TRBJ2-7,-,TRBV20-1,CSARTSYSYEQYF,TGCAGTGCGCGGACAAGCTACTCCTACGAACAGTACTTC
many,TRBJ2-3,-,TRBV7-9,CASSLVADTQYF,TGTGCCAGCAGCTTAGTCGCAGATACGCAGTATTTT
-,TRBJ2-1,-,TRBV29-1,CSFEEASYNEQFF,TGCAGCTTTGAGGAGGCTAGTTACAATGAGCAGTTCTTC
-,TRBJ2-7,-,TRBV4-1,CASSQDRGQSYVQYF,TGCGCCAGCAGCCAAGACAGAGGACAGTCCTACGTGCAGTACTTC
-,TRBJ2-7,TRBD2,TRBV20-1,CSAQAGADYEQYF,TGCAGTGCCCAAGCGGGGGCGGACTACGAGCAATACTTC
-,TRBJ1-2,-,TRBV20-1,CSAREAGEGYCYTF,TGCAGTGCTAGAGAGGCAGGGGAAGGCTATTGCTACACATTC